Presented here are 29 T cell receptor beta chains from one specimen sequenced in a study of CD8 T cells in Susac syndrome. Roughly 0.45 to 1 ug RNA was reverse transcribed with random hexamers. Using its own MiXCR run on the immunoSEQ multiplex PCR reads, TCRdb lists one record per CDR3 protein. Among 180,000 or so distinct CDR3 sequences, roughly 96% were seen once, and the ten largest hold approximately 0.093%. Specimen: CD4+ T cells from PBMCs. The source of these receptors is a human donor with multiple sclerosis.

The rearrangement joins TRBV12-3 or TRBV12-4 to TRBJ2-7, with D tentatively TRBD1 or TRBD2 (7 bases each). The germline V and J ends were trimmed by 5 bases and 5 bases, with 19 bases remaining between them. The CDR3 loop spans 15 amino acids. The CDR3 DNA is TGTGCCAGCAGTCTCCGACAGGGTGGGAGGGACGAGCAGTACTTC. Its protein is CASSLRQGGRDEQYF.

This chain joins TRBV12-3 or TRBV12-4 and TRBJ1-1; TRBD1 matches 9 bases. The length of the CDR3 is 16 residues. The junction had 14 bases not matched to a gene; V was cut back by 6 bases and J by 6 bases. CDR3 DNA: TGTGCCAGCAGGATACAGGGGGCTGGGAAGGCCGCTGAAGCTTTCTTT. It codes for CASRIQGAGKAAEAFF.

The chain is built from TRBV3-1 and TRBJ2-1, with D perhaps matching TRBD1 (6 bases). V was shortened by 1 base and J by 13 bases, with 17 bases between the two germline ends. Per germline, CDR1 LGHDT and CDR2 YNNKEL (reference sequence). The CDR3 sequence is 14 residues long. The CDR3 loop is CASSQVRTAGDQFF. The CDR3 DNA sequence: TGTGCCAGCAGCCAAGTCCGGACAGCCGGGGATCAGTTCTTC.

Written as DNA, the CDR3 is TGTGCCAGCAGTAACTCCGGGACTAGCGGGCGATATACGCAGTATTTT. Residues: CASSNSGTSGRYTQYF. The rearrangement links TRBV27 to TRBJ2-3; 12 nucleotides line up with TRBD2. Germline assignment: CDR1 MNHEY and CDR2 SMNVEV (reference sequence). The CDR3 has 16 residues. Trimming took 5 bases from V and 7 from J; bases not matched to a gene: 10.

Only one count was recorded for this clonotype. This chain joins TRBV6-2 or TRBV6-3 and TRBJ2-5, with D unclear. Germline assignment: CDR1 MNHEY and CDR2 SVGEGT. With 6 bases removed from V and 5 bases from J, the gap between germline ends came to 10 bases. The CDR3 sequence is 12 residues long. This CDR3 reads CASSPLEETQYF. CDR3 nucleotides: TGTGCCAGCAGCCCATTAGAGGAGACCCAGTACTTC.

The rearrangement joins TRBV3-1 to TRBJ1-1; D is possibly TRBD1 (5 bases). The CDR3 is 13 amino acids. Germline V gene lookup returns CDR1 LGHDT and CDR2 YNNKEL (reference sequence). Trimming took 0 bases from V and 12 from J, leaving 14 bases between them. The CDR3 nucleotides read TGTGCCAGCAGCCAAGATCGGGCGGGGGTCTCTTTCTTT. Translated: CASSQDRAGVSFF.

CDR3 residues: CSAPRLADVTDTQYF. CDR3 bases: TGCAGTGCTCCCCGACTAGCGGACGTCACAGATACGCAGTATTTT. The V gene is TRBV20-1, the J gene TRBJ2-3; TRBD2 matches 9 bases. Looked up from germline, CDR1 is DFQATT and CDR2 is SNEGSKA (reference sequence). Unmatched junction bases numbered 8, after V lost 5 bases and J lost 2 bases. The CDR3 spans 15 residues.

This chain joins TRBV20-1 and TRBJ1-1; perhaps TRBD1 as D (5 bases). Germline V gene lookup returns CDR1 DFQATT and CDR2 SNEGSKA (reference sequence). V was shortened by 5 bases and J by 11 bases, with 15 bases between the two germline ends. CDR3 length: 11 amino acids. The CDR3 DNA reads TGCAGTGCTCCCCGGGGCGACTTGGCTTTCTTT. Translation: CSAPRGDLAFF.

This clonotype was seen only a few times. The chain employs TRBV18 and TRBJ1-2; D gene ambiguous. The CDR3 covers 13 residues. V dropped 3 bases and J dropped 0 bases, with 5 bases sitting between them. The germline gives CDR1 KGHSH, CDR2 LQKENI. The CDR3 DNA follows: TGTGCCAGCTCACCGGGGACTAACTATGGCTACACCTTC. This sequence encodes CASSPGTNYGYTF.

This chain connects TRBV2 to TRBJ2-1, with no clear D. The germline gives CDR1 SNHLY, CDR2 FYNNEI. The CDR3 is 12 amino acids. Deletions cut 5 bases from V and 9 bases from J, with 11 bases between. The CDR3 spells CASSLIQREQFF. The CDR3 DNA reads TGTGCCAGCAGTCTAATACAGCGTGAGCAGTTCTTC.

The V and J genes are TRBV7-2 and TRBJ1-5; the match to TRBD1 covers 7 bases. Germline V gene sequence: CDR1 SGHTA, CDR2 FQGNSA. V lost 5 bases, J lost 6 bases, and 7 bases stayed unmatched. This CDR3 is built from 14 residues. The CDR3 DNA reads TGTGCCAGCAGCCCGGACAGGCGGGCTCAGCCCCAGCATTTT. Protein product: CASSPDRRAQPQHF.

This chain links TRBV5-1 with TRBJ2-7; 8 bases line up with TRBD2. The CDR3 consists of 14 residues. The V and J ends lost 0 bases and 12 bases, in that order; junction bases with no gene match: 11. Germline assignment: CDR1 SGHRS and CDR2 YFSETQ. The CDR3 DNA reads as TGCGCCAGCAGCTTGGGCGAGAGGAGCGGGAGTCGGTACTTC. It codes for CASSLGERSGSRYF.

The chain recombines TRBV27 with TRBJ2-1; unclear D gene. Germline V gives CDR1 MNHEY, CDR2 SMNVEV (reference sequence). The CDR3 loop spans 12 amino acids. V was clipped by 4 bases and J by 10 bases, with 11 bases between them. The CDR3 DNA reads TGTGCCAGCAGTTCTTATATCAACGAGCAGTTCTTC. Its protein is CASSSYINEQFF.

With respect to this clonotype: The junction does not match germline at one end; this may be a read error. This chain joins TRBV27 and TRBJ2-1; D ambiguous. This CDR3 has 8 amino acids. Germline lookup yields CDR1 MNHEY and CDR2 SMNVEV (reference sequence). CDR3 protein: CASSLWPF. CDR3 coding DNA: TGTGCCAGCAGTTTATGGCCGTTC.

This chain connects TRBV3-1 to TRBJ2-7; either TRBD1 or TRBD2 may supply D (5 bases each). The germline V gene encodes CDR1 LGHDT and CDR2 YNNKEL (reference sequence). There are 12 residues in the CDR3. Trimming removed 6 bases from V and 4 bases from J, with 10 bases in between. DNA for the CDR3: TGTGCCAGCAGTTGGGACCGATACGAGCAGTACTTC. Translating gives CASSWDRYEQYF.

The rearrangement uses TRBV30 and TRBJ2-2, with no clear D. The V end was cut by 4 bases, the J end by 4 bases, with 19 bases between. Germline V CDR1 and CDR2: GTSNPN, SVGIG (reference sequence). CDR3 size: 16 residues. The CDR3 reads CAWNRPAALATGELFF. Here the CDR3 DNA reads TGTGCCTGGAACCGTCCCGCCGCTTTGGCCACCGGGGAGCTGTTTTTT.

The chain has TRBV29-1 and TRBJ2-2; 14 positions agree with TRBD2. CDR1 and CDR2 from the germline V gene are SQVTM and ANQGSEA. CDR3 length equals 16 residues. V shed 3 bases, J shed 7 bases, and the junction held 7 bases outside the gene matches. CDR3 loop: CSVDVRGLAGGGELFF. The CDR3 DNA reads as TGCAGCGTTGATGTTCGTGGACTAGCGGGAGGCGGGGAGCTGTTTTTT.

The genes are TRBV29-1 and TRBJ2-5; D possibly corresponds to TRBD2 (6 bases). With 2 bases removed from V and 5 bases from J, the gap between germline ends came to 12 bases. Germline loops: CDR1 SQVTM, CDR2 ANQGSEA. This CDR3 is built from 13 residues. The CDR3 DNA reads as TGCAGCGTTGAATCTCTAGCGAGGGAGACCCAGTACTTC. Translating it yields CSVESLARETQYF.

This CDR3 is CASSRDYYNEQFF. CDR3 bases: TGTGCCAGTAGTCGGGACTATTACAATGAGCAGTTCTTC. The rearrangement links TRBV19 to TRBJ2-1; 7 bases fit TRBD2. The ends lost 5 bases at V and 4 bases at J; junction bases unmatched: 2. Germline V gene lookup returns CDR1 LNHDA and CDR2 SQIVND (reference sequence). The CDR3 runs to 13 residues. Complete variable domain (other parts from reference TRBV19 and TRBJ2-1): DGGITQSPKYLFRKEGQNVTLSCEQNLNHDAMYWYRQDPGQGLRLIYYSQIVNDFQKGDIAEGYSVSREKKESFPLTVTSAQKNPTAFYLCASSRDYYNEQFFGPGTRLTVL.

The chain combines TRBV29-1 with TRBJ1-1; a weak D match, TRBD1 (6 bases). Trimming cost V 4 bases and J 3 bases, with 12 bases left between them. The CDR3 sequence is 13 residues long. CDR1 and CDR2 (germline): SQVTM, ANQGSEA. The CDR3 spells CSVGGGWDTEAFF. The DNA for the CDR3 is TGCAGCGTTGGAGGGGGTTGGGACACTGAAGCTTTCTTT.

V gene TRBV5-6 combines with J gene TRBJ2-7; 7 nucleotides line up with TRBD2. The CDR3 length is 15 residues. Germline V gene lookup returns CDR1 SGHDT and CDR2 YYEEEE. V was pared by 4 bases and J by 3 bases, with 10 bases of the junction left unmatched. CDR3 DNA sequence: TGTGCCAGCAGCCCGTTGGGCGGGAGATACTACGAGCAGTACTTC. Its protein is CASSPLGGRYYEQYF. The complete variable domain, with remaining parts taken from reference TRBV5-6 and TRBJ2-7, reads DAGVTQSPTHLIKTRGQQVTLRCSPKSGHDTVSWYQQALGQGPQFIFQYYEEEERQRGNFPDRFSGHQFPNYSSELNVNALLLGDSALYLCASSPLGGRYYEQYFGPGTRLTVT.

The gene calls are TRBV2 and TRBJ1-2; maybe TRBD1 (6 bases). V gave up 3 bases and J gave up 4 bases, with 9 bases separating them. This CDR3 is 13 amino acids long. Germline V gives CDR1 SNHLY, CDR2 FYNNEI. CDR3 sequence: CASSDTGSYGYTF. The DNA for the CDR3 is TGTGCCAGCAGTGATACAGGGTCCTATGGCTACACCTTC.

This clonotype appeared a single time. The J gene is TRBJ1-5, the V gene TRBV28; D is undetermined. The CDR3 is 14 amino acids. Germline V lookup: CDR1 MDHEN, CDR2 SYDVKM. The ends were cut back, 5 bases at V and 3 bases at J, with 11 bases in the middle. The CDR3 nucleotides are TGTGCCAGCAGTCGGACCGCAGACAATCAGCCCCAGCATTTT. Translating gives CASSRTADNQPQHF. Together with reference TRBV28 and TRBJ1-5, the CDR3 gives the full variable domain: DVKVTQSSRYLVKRTGEKVFLECVQDMDHENMFWYRQDPGLGLRLIYFSYDVKMKEKGDIPEGYSVSREKKERFSLILESASTNQTSMYLCASSRTADNQPQHFGDGTRLSIL.

This clonotype came up once. V and J are TRBV19 and TRBJ2-7, with 12 bases aligning to TRBD1. V lost 4 bases, J lost 7 bases, and 11 bases stayed unmatched. The CDR3 has 16 amino acids. The germline gives CDR1 LNHDA, CDR2 SQIVND (reference sequence). The CDR3 nucleotides read TGTGCCAGTAGTACGACACCGGGACAGGGGGCGCGGGAGCAGTACTTC. This sequence encodes CASSTTPGQGAREQYF. The full variable domain, with the rest looked up from reference TRBV19 and TRBJ2-7, is DGGITQSPKYLFRKEGQNVTLSCEQNLNHDAMYWYRQDPGQGLRLIYYSQIVNDFQKGDIAEGYSVSREKKESFPLTVTSAQKNPTAFYLCASSTTPGQGAREQYFGPGTRLTVT.

The gene calls are TRBV3-1 and TRBJ2-5; D tentatively fits TRBD1 or TRBD2 (5 bases each). The CDR3 spans 13 residues. The V gene's germline CDR1 is LGHDT and CDR2 YNNKEL (reference sequence). The ends were cut back, 3 bases at V and 4 bases at J, with 9 bases in the middle. CDR3 sequence: CASSHPGPETQYF. CDR3 bases: TGTGCCAGCAGCCACCCGGGGCCAGAGACCCAGTACTTC.

This sequence joins TRBV20-1 and TRBJ1-3; D is unresolved. Looked up from germline, CDR1 is DFQATT and CDR2 is SNEGSKA (reference sequence). The V and J ends lost 6 bases and 1 base respectively, with 4 bases between them. This CDR3 has 11 residues. CDR3 DNA: TGCAGTGCCCGTTCTGGAAACACCATATATTTT. It translates to CSARSGNTIYF.

This clonotype was counted a single time. The chain joins TRBV18 to TRBJ2-1; 9 bases fit TRBD1. This CDR3 has 13 residues. CDR1 and CDR2 (germline): KGHSH, LQKENI. The V segment lost 6 bases and the J segment 6 bases; nucleotides outside the gene matches: 3. The CDR3 reads CASSQTGGNEQFF. The CDR3 nucleotides read TGTGCCAGCTCGCAGACAGGGGGCAATGAGCAGTTCTTC.

The V gene is TRBV18, the J gene TRBJ1-1; D remains ambiguous. This CDR3 is 12 amino acids long. The V gene lost 2 bases and the J gene lost 6 bases, with 7 bases spanning the gap. Germline V gene data show CDR1 as KGHSH and CDR2 as LQKENI. Here the CDR3 reads CASSPLLSEAFF. CDR3 coding DNA: TGTGCCAGCTCACCATTGTTGTCTGAAGCTTTCTTT.

The V and J genes are TRBV2 and TRBJ1-1, with 7 bases fitting TRBD1. This CDR3 is built from 13 residues. CDR1 and CDR2 from the germline V gene are SNHLY and FYNNEI. V shed 10 bases and J 4 bases; nucleotides not matched to a gene: 9. CDR3 sequence (DNA): TGTGCCACCCGACAGGGATGGGTCACTGAAGCTTTCTTT. It encodes CATRQGWVTEAFF.